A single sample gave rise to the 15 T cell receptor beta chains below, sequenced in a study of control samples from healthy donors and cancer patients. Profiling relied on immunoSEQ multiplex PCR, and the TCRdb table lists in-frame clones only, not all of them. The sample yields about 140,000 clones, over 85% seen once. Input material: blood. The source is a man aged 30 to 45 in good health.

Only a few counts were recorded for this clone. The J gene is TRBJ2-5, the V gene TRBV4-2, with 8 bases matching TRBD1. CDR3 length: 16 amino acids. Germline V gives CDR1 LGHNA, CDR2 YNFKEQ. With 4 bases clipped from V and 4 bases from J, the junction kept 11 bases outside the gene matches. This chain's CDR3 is CASSPQEAGGAETQYF. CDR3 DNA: TGTGCCAGCAGCCCCCAGGAGGCAGGGGGCGCAGAGACCCAGTACTTC.

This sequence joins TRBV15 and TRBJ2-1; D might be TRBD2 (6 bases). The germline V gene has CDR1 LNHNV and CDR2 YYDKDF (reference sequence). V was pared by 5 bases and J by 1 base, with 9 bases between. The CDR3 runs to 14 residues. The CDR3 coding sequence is TGTGCCACCAGCGTGCGGGGATCCTACAATGAGCAGTTCTTC. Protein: CATSVRGSYNEQFF.

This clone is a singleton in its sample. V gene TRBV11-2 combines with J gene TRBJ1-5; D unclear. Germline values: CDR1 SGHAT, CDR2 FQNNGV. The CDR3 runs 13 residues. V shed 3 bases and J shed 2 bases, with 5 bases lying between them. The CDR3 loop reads CASSLSGNQPQHF. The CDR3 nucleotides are TGTGCCAGCAGCTTGAGCGGCAATCAGCCCCAGCATTTT.

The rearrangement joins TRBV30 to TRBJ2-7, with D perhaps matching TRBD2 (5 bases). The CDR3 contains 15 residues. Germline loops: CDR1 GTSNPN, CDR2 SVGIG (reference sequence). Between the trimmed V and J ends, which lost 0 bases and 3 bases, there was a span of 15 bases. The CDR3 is CAWSVHEGLSYEQYF. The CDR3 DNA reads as TGTGCCTGGAGTGTACACGAGGGATTAAGCTACGAGCAGTACTTC.

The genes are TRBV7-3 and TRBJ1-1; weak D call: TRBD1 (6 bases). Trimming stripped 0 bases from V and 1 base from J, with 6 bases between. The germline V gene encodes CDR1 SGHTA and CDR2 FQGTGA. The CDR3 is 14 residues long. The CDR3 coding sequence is TGTGCCAGCAGCTTAACAGGGGGGAACACTGAAGCTTTCTTT. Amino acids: CASSLTGGNTEAFF.

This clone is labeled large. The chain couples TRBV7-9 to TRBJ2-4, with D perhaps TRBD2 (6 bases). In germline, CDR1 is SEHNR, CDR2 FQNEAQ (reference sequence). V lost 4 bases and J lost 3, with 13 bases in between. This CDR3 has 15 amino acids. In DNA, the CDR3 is TGTGCCAGCAGCTCGGGGGAGTCCGGCAAAAACATTCAGTACTTC. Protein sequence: CASSSGESGKNIQYF.

Here the CDR3 reads CAISERQGRSDTPYEQYF. CDR3 DNA sequence: TGTGCCATCAGTGAACGACAGGGCCGGAGCGATACCCCCTACGAGCAGTACTTC. V gene TRBV10-3 combines with J gene TRBJ2-7; 7 nucleotides line up with TRBD1. Trimming removed 3 bases from V and 2 bases from J; junction bases left unmatched: 16. This CDR3 comprises 18 residues. Looked up from germline, CDR1 is ENHRY and CDR2 is SYGVKD.

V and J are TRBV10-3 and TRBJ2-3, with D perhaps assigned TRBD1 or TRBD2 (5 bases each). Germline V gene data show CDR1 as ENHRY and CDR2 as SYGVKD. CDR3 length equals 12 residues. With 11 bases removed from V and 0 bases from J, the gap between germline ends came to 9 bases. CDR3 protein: CAVGASTDTQYF. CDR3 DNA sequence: TGTGCCGTCGGGGCTAGCACAGATACGCAGTATTTT.

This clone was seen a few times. The CDR3 DNA is TGTGCCAGCAGTTTTATCGGCTCCTACGAGCAGTACTTC. Translation: CASSFIGSYEQYF. The chain has TRBV27 and TRBJ2-7; D gene unclear. CDR3 length: 13 amino acids. Germline V gene data show CDR1 as MNHEY and CDR2 as SMNVEV (reference sequence). V lost 3 bases, J lost 0 bases, and 6 bases lay in between.

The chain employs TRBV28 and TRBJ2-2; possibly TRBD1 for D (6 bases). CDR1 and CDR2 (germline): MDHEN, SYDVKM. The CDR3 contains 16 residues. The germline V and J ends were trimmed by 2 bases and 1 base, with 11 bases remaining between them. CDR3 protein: CASSLMGRGNTGELFF. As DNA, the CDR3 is TGTGCCAGCAGTTTAATGGGCAGGGGGAACACCGGGGAGCTGTTTTTT.

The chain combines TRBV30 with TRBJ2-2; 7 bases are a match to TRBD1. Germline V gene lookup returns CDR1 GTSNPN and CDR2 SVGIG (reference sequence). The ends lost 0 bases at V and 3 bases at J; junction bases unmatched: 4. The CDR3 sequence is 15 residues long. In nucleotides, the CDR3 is TGTGCCTGGAGTGTACAGGGGTTCGACACCGGGGAGCTGTTTTTT. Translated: CAWSVQGFDTGELFF.

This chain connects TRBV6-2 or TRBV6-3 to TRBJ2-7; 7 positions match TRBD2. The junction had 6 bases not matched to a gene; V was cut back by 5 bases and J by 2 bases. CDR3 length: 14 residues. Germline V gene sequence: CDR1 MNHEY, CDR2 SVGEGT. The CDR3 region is CASSGLAGAYEQYF. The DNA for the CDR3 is TGTGCCAGCAGTGGTCTGGCGGGAGCCTACGAGCAGTACTTC.

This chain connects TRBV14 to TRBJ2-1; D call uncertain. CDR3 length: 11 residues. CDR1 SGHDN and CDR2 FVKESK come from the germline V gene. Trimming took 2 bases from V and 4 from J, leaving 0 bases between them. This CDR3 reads CASSQYNEQFF. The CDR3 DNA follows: TGTGCCAGCAGCCAATACAATGAGCAGTTCTTC.

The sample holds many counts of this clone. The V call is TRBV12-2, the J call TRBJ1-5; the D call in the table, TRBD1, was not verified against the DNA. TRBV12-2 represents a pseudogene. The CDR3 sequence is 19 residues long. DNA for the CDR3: TGTGCAAGTCGCCCCCTTTTGAGACACGGATTTAATAGCAATCAGCCCCAGCATTTT. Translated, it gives CASRPLLRHGFNSNQPQHF.

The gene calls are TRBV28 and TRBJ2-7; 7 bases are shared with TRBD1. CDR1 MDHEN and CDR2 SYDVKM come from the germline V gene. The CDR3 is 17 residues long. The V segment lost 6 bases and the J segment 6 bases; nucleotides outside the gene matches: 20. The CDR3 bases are TGTGCCAGCAGCCCGCCGGGACAACAGGGGAATTGGGGCGAGCAGTACTTC. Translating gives CASSPPGQQGNWGEQYF.